The 15 T cell receptor beta chains given below trace back to one sample, sequenced in a study of T cells in Graves' hyperthyroidism and ophthalmopathy. Amplified TCR beta CDR3 regions came from RNA transcripts. During a first-round RT-PCR of the TCR CDR3, the HTBI primer set was used. Using its own MiXCR run on the multiplex PCR reads, TCRdb lists one record per CDR3 protein. In the table there are around 240,000 distinct CDR3 sequences, less than 20% of which are singletons. Sequenced sample: blood. These receptor sequences come from a woman in her late teens or twenties with Graves' ophthalmopathy.

This clonotype was recorded many times. The V gene is TRBV20-1, the J gene TRBJ1-5, with D possibly TRBD1 on 6 matching bases. The V end lost 5 bases, the J end lost 4 bases, and 9 bases lay between the germline ends. Per the germline V gene, CDR1 is DFQATT and CDR2 is SNEGSKA (reference sequence). The CDR3 is made up of 12 amino acids. This CDR3 reads CSARQGNQPQHF. For the CDR3, the DNA is TGCAGTGCTCGCCAGGGGAATCAGCCCCAGCATTTT.

This clonotype was seen ten or more times. CDR3 loop: CASSADRAGPGEQYF. CDR3 nucleotide sequence: TGCGCCAGCAGTGCAGACCGGGCGGGCCCGGGGGAGCAGTACTTC. V is TRBV10-1 and J is TRBJ2-7, with D possibly TRBD2 on 5 matching bases. V gave up 4 bases and J gave up 7 bases, with 20 bases separating them. The germline gives CDR1 WNHNN, CDR2 SYGVQD (reference sequence). CDR3 size: 15 residues.

This clonotype was seen repeatedly, ten times or more. This chain connects TRBV20-1 to TRBJ2-2, with 10 bases that match TRBD2. The CDR3 consists of 16 residues. V lost 0 bases to trimming and J lost 3 bases; unmatched junction nucleotides: 4. The germline V gene has CDR1 DFQATT and CDR2 SNEGSKA (reference sequence). CDR3 sequence: CSARDPLAGDTGELFF. CDR3 coding DNA: TGCAGTGCTAGAGATCCCCTAGCGGGGGACACCGGGGAGCTGTTTTTT.

This clonotype was recorded at least ten times. V gene TRBV7-2 combines with J gene TRBJ2-3, with D unresolved. Germline V lookup: CDR1 SGHTA, CDR2 FQGNSA. The V end was cut by 1 base, the J end by 0 bases, with 8 bases between. The CDR3 loop spans 15 amino acids. The CDR3 DNA reads TGTGCCAGCAGCTTAGTCGGGCTTAGCACAGATACGCAGTATTTT. The encoded protein is CASSLVGLSTDTQYF.

This clonotype appeared many times. The J gene is TRBJ2-5, the V gene TRBV5-4; TRBD1 is a possible D gene (5 bases). Germline CDR1 SGHNT, CDR2 YYREEE (reference sequence). With 2 bases removed from V and 3 bases from J, the gap between germline ends came to 11 bases. The CDR3 is made up of 14 amino acids. The CDR3 nucleotides are TGTGCCAGCAGCTTAGTGACAGCGAAAGAGACCCAGTACTTC. Translating gives CASSLVTAKETQYF.

The CDR3 DNA is TGTGCCAGCAATCCCCTGGGGGCCGGACGGTCCGAGCAGTACTTC. Translating it yields CASNPLGAGRSEQYF. The V gene is TRBV28, the J gene TRBJ2-7; maybe TRBD1 (6 bases). Trimming stripped 7 bases from V and 6 bases from J, with 22 bases between. This CDR3 region has 15 residues. Per the germline V gene, CDR1 is MDHEN and CDR2 is SYDVKM.

This clonotype was seen at least ten times. The chain employs TRBV11-2 and TRBJ2-7; 8 nucleotides line up with TRBD2. CDR3 length: 16 residues. Germline lookup yields CDR1 SGHAT and CDR2 FQNNGV. The V gene end was trimmed by 0 bases and the J gene end by 4 bases; junction bases not matched to a gene: 8. CDR3 nucleotides: TGTGCCAGCAGCTTAGATCCCGGGCTAGCGGGTTACGAGCAGTACTTC. Protein: CASSLDPGLAGYEQYF.

This clonotype showed up many times. The chain has TRBV11-2 and TRBJ1-6, with a possible D match to TRBD1 (5 bases). From germline, CDR1 is SGHAT and CDR2 FQNNGV. The CDR3 is 15 amino acids. Trimming removed 0 bases from V and 6 bases from J, with 9 bases in between. The CDR3 DNA reads as TGTGCCAGCAGCTTAGACCCCAGGGCTAATTCACCCCTCCACTTT. This gives the protein CASSLDPRANSPLHF.

The J gene is TRBJ2-1, the V gene TRBV18; TRBD1 matches 9 bases. With V trimmed by 3 bases and J by 7 bases, 7 bases remained unmatched. From germline, CDR1 is KGHSH and CDR2 LQKENI. This CDR3 spans 15 amino acids. The chain's CDR3 is CASSPQQGAGNEQFF. The DNA of the CDR3 is TGTGCCAGCTCACCTCAACAGGGGGCTGGAAATGAGCAGTTCTTC.

This clonotype was counted a few times. A much larger clone differs from this one at a single base, so this may be a read error. The chain couples TRBV6-2 or TRBV6-3 to TRBJ2-7, with D possibly being TRBD1 (6 bases). This CDR3 has 19 residues. Germline V gives CDR1 MNHEY, CDR2 SVGEGT. In DNA, the CDR3 is TGTGACAGCAGTTACTCGAACCGGGCCGGGACACTCATGTCCTACGAGCAGTACTTC. It translates to CDSSYSNRAGTLMSYEQYF.

In this sample, this clonotype turned up once. The chain uses TRBV6-2 or TRBV6-3 and TRBJ2-7; 7 bases line up with TRBD1. CDR1 is MNHEY, CDR2 SVGEGT, per germline. Unmatched junction bases numbered 8, after V lost 1 base and J lost 2 bases. The CDR3 sequence is 16 residues long. The CDR3 DNA reads TGTGCCAGCAGTTACTTTGAGACAGGGACGACCTACGAGCAGTACTTC. Translation: CASSYFETGTTYEQYF.

In this sample, this clonotype turned up many times. The chain couples TRBV5-1 to TRBJ2-1; TRBD2 agrees at 12 bases. V gave up 4 bases and J gave up 0 bases; unmatched junction bases: 17. CDR3 length equals 21 residues. Germline CDR1 SGHRS, CDR2 YFSETQ. The CDR3 coding sequence is TGCGCCAGCAGCGCGCCTGATAATCTAGCGGGAGGGCTGAGCTCCTACAATGAGCAGTTCTTC. Its protein product is CASSAPDNLAGGLSSYNEQFF.

The table lists this clonotype with many counts. This rearrangement joins TRBV20-1 to TRBJ1-2; 9 positions match TRBD1. Germline lookup yields CDR1 DFQATT and CDR2 SNEGSKA (reference sequence). V was clipped by 6 bases and J by 4 bases; unmatched bases: 9. The CDR3 spans 14 residues. The chain's CDR3 is CSASSDRGIYGYTF. The CDR3 coding sequence is TGCAGTGCATCTTCGGACAGGGGTATCTATGGCTACACCTTC.

Points on this clonotype: Germline is not matched at one junction end, which may reflect a read error. This chain uses TRBV28 with TRBJ2-5; 13 positions agree with TRBD2. Germline V lookup: CDR1 MDHEN, CDR2 SYDVKM. The CDR3 spans 17 residues. The CDR3 reads CASSLWTSGGIQDTQYF. The CDR3 coding sequence is TGTGCCAGCAGTTTATGGACTAGCGGGGGGATACAAGATACCCAGTACTTC.

The J gene is TRBJ1-4, the V gene TRBV4-1, with 11 bases aligning to TRBD1. The ends lost 4 bases at V and 8 bases at J; junction bases unmatched: 9. The CDR3 has 16 amino acids. Germline V gene sequence: CDR1 MGHRA, CDR2 YSYEKL. The CDR3: CASSLYPGTGGEKLFF. Written as DNA, the CDR3 is TGCGCCAGCAGCCTATACCCCGGGACAGGGGGAGAAAAACTGTTTTTT.